Listed here are 30 T cell receptor beta chains from one sample, sequenced in a study of T-cell memory formation after mild COVID-19. TCRdb itself ran the 5' RACE reads through MiXCR, one entry per CDR3 protein. The sample comprises approximately 290,000 distinct CDR3 sequences, around 19% of which are singletons, and 20% to 25% rests with the top ten. The sample was PBMCs or a T cell subset sorted from them (not recorded which). Receptors were obtained from a young man who had mild COVID-19 (a few samples of this study predate the infection). Cell type and time point are not known.

Only a few counts were recorded for this clonotype. V and J are TRBV28 and TRBJ2-5; TRBD1 is a possible D gene (6 bases). The germline gives CDR1 MDHEN, CDR2 SYDVKM. The ends were cut back, 6 bases at V and 5 bases at J, with 13 bases in the middle. The CDR3 length is 13 residues. The DNA of the CDR3 is TGTGCCAGCAGGCTCGGGACACCCGAGACCCAGTACTTC. This gives the protein CASRLGTPETQYF.

In this sample, this clonotype turned up a few times. The chain employs TRBV28 and TRBJ2-3; D is uncertain. Deletions cut 0 bases from V and 3 bases from J, with 4 bases between. Per the germline V gene, CDR1 is MDHEN and CDR2 is SYDVKM. This CDR3 region has 13 residues. DNA for the CDR3: TGTGCCAGCAGTTTATGGGGTACAGATACGCAGTATTTT. The encoded protein is CASSLWGTDTQYF.

This clonotype was detected only a few times. The chain combines TRBV11-1 with TRBJ2-5; D possibly matches TRBD1 or TRBD2 (5 bases each). This CDR3 has 14 residues. Germline values: CDR1 SGHAT, CDR2 FQDESV (reference sequence). V was clipped by 1 base and J by 9 bases, with 15 bases between them. This CDR3 is CASSLGRSRGAQYF. The DNA of the CDR3 is TGTGCCAGCAGCTTAGGACGGAGCCGAGGGGCCCAGTACTTC. The whole variable domain, filled in from reference TRBV11-1 and TRBJ2-5, reads EAEVAQSPRYKITEKSQAVAFWCDPISGHATLYWYRQILGQGPELLVQFQDESVVDDSQLPKDRFSAERLKGVDSTLKIQPAELGDSAMYLCASSLGRSRGAQYFGPGTRLLVL.

This clonotype was picked up a small number of times. The CDR3 loop reads CASSPRGAHEQFF. The CDR3 DNA sequence: TGCGCCAGCAGCCCAAGAGGGGCCCATGAGCAGTTCTTC. This sequence joins TRBV4-3 and TRBJ2-1; D might be TRBD1 or TRBD2, each matching 5 bases. This CDR3 is 13 amino acids long. The V and J ends lost 4 bases and 8 bases respectively, with 12 bases between them. Germline V gives CDR1 LGHNA, CDR2 YSLEER.

The chain joins TRBV19 to TRBJ2-3; TRBD1 matches 9 bases. The CDR3 spans 12 residues. V lost 9 bases to trimming and J lost 6 bases; unmatched junction nucleotides: 4. CDR1 and CDR2 (germline): LNHDA, SQIVND (reference sequence). This CDR3 reads CASRTGVDTQYF. The DNA for the CDR3 is TGTGCCAGCAGGACAGGGGTGGATACGCAGTATTTT.

This rearrangement joins TRBV18 to TRBJ1-6; D is unresolved. Between the trimmed V and J ends, which lost 0 bases and 10 bases, there was a span of 13 bases. Germline V lookup: CDR1 KGHSH, CDR2 LQKENI. This CDR3 is built from 15 residues. The CDR3 DNA is TGTGCCAGCTCACCACCGATGGGGTTGGGCTCACCCCTCCACTTT. Its protein product is CASSPPMGLGSPLHF.

This clonotype was seen a handful of times. The chain has TRBV21-1 and TRBJ2-7; the tabulated D call, TRBD2, remains unverified against the DNA. TRBV21-1 corresponds to a pseudogene. This CDR3 is built from 15 residues. CDR3: CASSSRQTRPYEQYV. CDR3 nucleotides: TGTGCCAGCAGCTCTCGACAGACTAGACCCTACGAGCAGTACGTC.

This chain joins TRBV6-5 and TRBJ2-3; D might be TRBD1 or TRBD2, each matching 5 bases. Trimming took 6 bases from V and 8 from J, leaving 12 bases between them. The CDR3 has 12 amino acids. The germline CDR1 and CDR2 sequences are MNHEY and SVGAGI. The CDR3 bases are TGTGCCAGCAGAGTCAGGGCGGGTACGCAGTATTTT. Translation gives CASRVRAGTQYF.

The V call is TRBV29-1, the J call TRBJ2-3; unclear D gene. Germline lookup yields CDR1 SQVTM and CDR2 ANQGSEA. The CDR3 is 13 amino acids. V lost 4 bases and J 0 bases, leaving 8 bases between the germline ends. CDR3 in amino acids: CSVGYVSTDTQYF. The CDR3 nucleotides read TGCAGCGTTGGGTATGTTAGCACAGATACGCAGTATTTT.

This clonotype has just a few counts. V usage is TRBV5-1 and J usage is TRBJ1-2, with D hard to call. The CDR3 is made up of 13 amino acids. Trimming shortened V by 0 bases and J by 2 bases, and 5 bases separated the two germline ends. Per the germline V gene, CDR1 is SGHRS and CDR2 is YFSETQ. Here the CDR3 reads CASSLVRNYGYTF. The CDR3 DNA reads TGCGCCAGCAGCTTGGTCAGGAACTATGGCTACACCTTC.

This chain joins TRBV24-1 and TRBJ2-2; TRBD1 is a possible D gene (5 bases). Trimming cost V 0 bases and J 5 bases, with 12 bases left between them. From germline, CDR1 is KGHDR and CDR2 SFDVKD. This CDR3 is 16 amino acids long. This chain's CDR3 is CATSDLQAGWTGELFF. CDR3 sequence (DNA): TGTGCCACCAGTGATTTGCAGGCAGGGTGGACCGGGGAGCTGTTTTTT.

The rearrangement links TRBV5-1 to TRBJ2-7; D perhaps matches TRBD2 (6 bases). The ends were cut back, 4 bases at V and 6 bases at J, with 20 bases in the middle. The CDR3 has 15 residues. Germline V lookup: CDR1 SGHRS, CDR2 YFSETQ. The chain's CDR3 is CASSPLARARGEQYF. The DNA of the CDR3 is TGCGCCAGCAGCCCCTTGGCGCGGGCGCGGGGCGAGCAGTACTTC. Filled out from reference TRBV5-1 and TRBJ2-7, the complete variable domain reads KAGVTQTPRYLIKTRGQQVTLSCSPISGHRSVSWYQQTPGQGLQFLFEYFSETQRNKGNFPGRFSGRQFSNSRSEMNVSTLELGDSALYLCASSPLARARGEQYFGPGTRLTVT.

A note on this clonotype: Mismatch with germline at one junction end may stem from a read error. J is TRBJ2-1 and V is TRBV30; TRBD1 aligns across 7 bases. The CDR3 contains 18 residues. Germline V gene lookup returns CDR1 GTSNPN and CDR2 SVGIG (reference sequence). CDR3 bases: TGTGCCTGGAGTGTACGATATTTAGGGACAGATGTAGACAATGAGAAGTTCTTC. Translated, it gives CAWSVRYLGTDVDNEKFF.

This sequence joins TRBV5-1 and TRBJ2-7, with 9 bases matching TRBD1. This CDR3 comprises 17 residues. The germline gives CDR1 SGHRS, CDR2 YFSETQ. Trimming at V came to 4 bases and at J to 0 bases, leaving 11 bases not matched to a gene. CDR3 region: CASSPAGTGQGSYEQYF. Here the CDR3 DNA reads TGCGCCAGCAGCCCGGCGGGTACGGGACAGGGCTCCTACGAGCAGTACTTC. The whole variable domain, filled in from reference TRBV5-1 and TRBJ2-7, reads KAGVTQTPRYLIKTRGQQVTLSCSPISGHRSVSWYQQTPGQGLQFLFEYFSETQRNKGNFPGRFSGRQFSNSRSEMNVSTLELGDSALYLCASSPAGTGQGSYEQYFGPGTRLTVT.

This clonotype appeared a few times. The chain carries TRBV2 and TRBJ2-5; D gene ambiguous. The ends were cut back, 7 bases at V and 0 bases at J, with 6 bases in the middle. The CDR3 has 12 amino acids. The germline gives CDR1 SNHLY, CDR2 FYNNEI. CDR3: CASNYYQETQYF. The CDR3 coding sequence is TGTGCCAGCAACTACTACCAAGAGACCCAGTACTTC.

Only a few counts were recorded for this clonotype. The rearrangement links TRBV7-2 to TRBJ2-1; D gene unclear. The CDR3 loop spans 14 amino acids. Trimming stripped 1 base from V and 7 bases from J, with 11 bases between. Germline values: CDR1 SGHTA, CDR2 FQGNSA. CDR3 nucleotides: TGTGCCAGCAGCTTAGGGCAGCCCGTGAATGAGCAGTTCTTC. Its translation: CASSLGQPVNEQFF.

The table lists this clonotype with a few counts. CDR3 sequence reads: CASSQPYGTEDTGELFF. The DNA for the CDR3 is TGCGCCAGCAGCCAACCGTACGGGACGGAAGACACCGGGGAGCTGTTTTTT. The V call is TRBV4-1, the J call TRBJ2-2; either TRBD1 or TRBD2 may supply D (5 bases each). V lost 2 bases and J 3 bases, leaving 16 bases between the germline ends. Germline V gives CDR1 MGHRA, CDR2 YSYEKL. The length of the CDR3 is 17 residues.

The chain joins TRBV20-1 to TRBJ1-4; the D is unclear. V was pared by 0 bases and J by 1 base, with 15 bases between. CDR3 length: 17 amino acids. Germline CDR1 DFQATT, CDR2 SNEGSKA (reference sequence). The CDR3 here is CSAREPSPRRTNEKLFF. CDR3 sequence (DNA): TGCAGTGCTAGAGAGCCCTCCCCCCGGCGAACTAATGAAAAACTGTTTTTT.

The rearrangement links TRBV7-9 to TRBJ1-2; D is possibly TRBD1 (5 bases). Looked up from germline, CDR1 is SEHNR and CDR2 is FQNEAQ (reference sequence). The V and J ends lost 3 bases and 3 bases respectively, with 8 bases between them. The CDR3 is made up of 13 amino acids. CDR3 nucleotides: TGTGCCAGCAGCTTCGGGGCCCACTATGGCTACACCTTC. Residues: CASSFGAHYGYTF.

The table lists this clonotype with a few counts. The chain uses TRBV4-1 and TRBJ2-3; 7 nucleotides align to TRBD2. CDR1 and CDR2 (germline): MGHRA, YSYEKL. The J segment lost 2 bases and the V segment lost 0 bases, leaving 14 bases of the junction unmatched. CDR3 size: 19 residues. The CDR3 here is CASSQDGGEVLSATDTQYF. For the CDR3, the DNA is TGCGCCAGCAGCCAAGATGGGGGGGAGGTACTGTCGGCCACAGATACGCAGTATTTT.

V usage is TRBV7-9 and J usage is TRBJ2-7; TRBD1 matches 9 bases. The CDR3 has 15 residues. Germline loops: CDR1 SEHNR, CDR2 FQNEAQ (reference sequence). Trimming cost V 5 bases and J 2 bases; bases outside gene matches: 7. The CDR3 coding sequence is TGTGCCAGCAGCCTGACAGGGGGGATCGCCTACGAGCAGTACGTC. This translates into CASSLTGGIAYEQYV.

This clonotype was recorded a few times. This chain joins TRBV4-3 and TRBJ2-7; D is unresolved. This CDR3 comprises 13 residues. Per the germline V gene, CDR1 is LGHNA and CDR2 is YSLEER. V shed 3 bases and J shed 3 bases, with 9 bases lying between them. CDR3 nucleotides: TGCGCCAGCAGCCAGGGGATACTCTACGAGCAGTACTTC. It encodes CASSQGILYEQYF.

This clonotype was detected only a few times. The CDR3 DNA follows: TGTGCCAGTAGTATACGTCGACAGGGGAATTCACCCCTCCACTTT. Amino acid sequence: CASSIRRQGNSPLHF. This rearrangement joins TRBV19 to TRBJ1-6; TRBD1 agrees at 8 bases. Unmatched junction bases numbered 4, after V lost 2 bases and J lost 7 bases. The CDR3 runs to 15 residues. The germline V gene encodes CDR1 LNHDA and CDR2 SQIVND (reference sequence).

This clonotype was seen a handful of times. The chain employs TRBV11-2 and TRBJ1-2; D may be TRBD1 (5 bases). Trimming cost V 4 bases and J 5 bases, with 17 bases left between them. In germline, CDR1 is SGHAT, CDR2 FQNNGV. This CDR3 is 15 amino acids long. The CDR3 DNA follows: TGTGCCAGCAGCTCGATTAGGAACGGGGGGTATGGCTACACCTTC. Translated, it gives CASSSIRNGGYGYTF.

The chain uses TRBV13 and TRBJ2-3, with TRBD2 matching 8 bases. The V and J ends lost 5 bases and 3 bases, in that order; junction bases with no gene match: 7. The length of the CDR3 is 15 residues. Germline CDR1 reads PRHDT; CDR2 reads FYEKMQ (reference sequence). The DNA for the CDR3 is TGTGCCAGCAGCCTGAGCGGGGGCCGAACAGATACGCAGTATTTT. Its protein is CASSLSGGRTDTQYF.

This clonotype was counted at least ten times. This chain connects TRBV7-3 to TRBJ2-3, with 8 bases aligning to TRBD1. This CDR3 is 16 amino acids long. Germline CDR1 is SGHTA and CDR2 is FQGTGA. V gave up 5 bases and J gave up 6 bases; unmatched junction bases: 13. CDR3: CASSTQGARPSDTQYF. The CDR3 DNA reads TGTGCCAGCAGCACCCAGGGGGCGCGACCGTCCGATACGCAGTATTTT.

This rearrangement joins TRBV6-2 or TRBV6-3 to TRBJ2-4; D gene uncertain. This CDR3 has 13 amino acids. CDR1 and CDR2 (germline): MNHEY, SVGEGT. Deletions cut 2 bases from V and 5 bases from J, with 7 bases between. In DNA, the CDR3 is TGTGCCAGCAGTTACATTGGCCAAAACATTCAGTACTTC. Residues: CASSYIGQNIQYF.

The V call is TRBV6-6, the J call TRBJ2-5; D might be TRBD2 (6 bases). The CDR3 is made up of 14 amino acids. Deletions cut 0 bases from V and 4 bases from J, with 9 bases between. Germline CDR1 and CDR2: MNHNY and SVGAGI (reference sequence). CDR3 loop: CASSYSGGSETQYF. CDR3 sequence (DNA): TGTGCCAGCAGTTACTCGGGGGGTTCAGAGACCCAGTACTTC.

This clonotype came up many times. V and J are TRBV28 and TRBJ1-5; D unclear. This CDR3 is 14 amino acids long. Trimming cost V 6 bases and J 7 bases, with 16 bases left between them. Germline CDR1 reads MDHEN; CDR2 reads SYDVKM. CDR3 DNA: TGTGCCAGCAGCTCATTCCTGCCGGGCCAGCCCCAGCATTTT. It yields the protein CASSSFLPGQPQHF.

This clonotype was counted between two and nine times. The chain uses TRBV7-9 and TRBJ2-7; D unresolved. The CDR3 loop spans 13 amino acids. V lost 5 bases to trimming and J lost 3 bases, with 11 bases between them. Per the germline V gene, CDR1 is SEHNR and CDR2 is FQNEAQ (reference sequence). The CDR3 here is CASSPDLDYEQYV. CDR3 in DNA: TGTGCCAGCAGCCCAGACTTGGACTACGAGCAGTACGTC.